The rows below give T cell receptor beta chains drawn from one sample of a study of CD4 and CD8 cells across lung adenocarcinoma regions. TCRdb called the PCR reads again in MiXCR, with one record for every CDR3 protein. The sample has approximately 24,000 distinct CDR3 sequences, 40% to 50% seen once; the top ten hold almost 50%. The sample taken for sequencing was CD8+ T cells from the center of a lung tumor. Receptors originate from a male donor with lung adenocarcinoma. The CD4 and CD8 labels of this study may be unreliable. Each CDR3 is given with its conserved first and last residue. Fields, in order: CDR3 protein, CDR3 DNA, D gene, clone size, J gene, V gene. A D gene is named only where the DNA matches it firmly. The size field is filled for only some rows; it gives once, few, many or a size class.

CDR3aa: CASSQDLSPPQYF
CDR3nt: TGTGCCAGCAGCCAAGATCTAAGCCCCCCCCAGTACTTC
d_gene: NA
abundance: NA
j_gene: TRBJ2-5
v_gene: TRBV3-1

CDR3aa: CASSVELTTGELFF
CDR3nt: TGTGCCAGCAGCGTAGAACTAACCACCGGGGAGCTGTTTTTT
d_gene: NA
abundance: NA
j_gene: TRBJ2-2
v_gene: TRBV9

CDR3aa: CASSYSGIYNKQYF
CDR3nt: TGTGCCAGCAGTTACTCCGGGATTTACAATAAGCAGTACTTC
d_gene: NA
abundance: NA
j_gene: TRBJ2-7
v_gene: TRBV6-5

CDR3aa: CASRETGLGGTDMQYF
CDR3nt: TGTGCGAGCCGTGAAACGGGGCTGGGAGGCACAGATATGCAGTACTTT
d_gene: NA
abundance: NA
j_gene: TRBJ2-3
v_gene: TRBV10-3

CDR3aa: CASSRGGASSYEQYF
CDR3nt: TGTGCCAGCTCCCGAGGGGGGGCCTCCTCCTACGAGCAGTACTTC
d_gene: NA
abundance: NA
j_gene: TRBJ2-7
v_gene: TRBV9

CDR3aa: CASSEKGWYGYTF
CDR3nt: TGTGCCAGCAGTGAGAAGGGGTGGTATGGCTACACCTTC
d_gene: NA
abundance: NA
j_gene: TRBJ1-2
v_gene: TRBV6-1

CDR3aa: CASSEVGRGARNTQYF
CDR3nt: TGTGCCAGCAGTGAAGTGGGGCGGGGAGCGAGAAATACGCAGTATTTT
d_gene: NA
abundance: NA
j_gene: TRBJ2-3
v_gene: TRBV6-1

CDR3aa: CASSVIGGVQETQYF
CDR3nt: TGTGCCAGCAGCGTAATCGGGGGGGTCCAAGAGACCCAGTACTTC
d_gene: TRBD2
abundance: NA
j_gene: TRBJ2-5
v_gene: TRBV7-8

CDR3aa: CASSYVGNTGETQYF
CDR3nt: TGTGCCAGCAGTTACGTCGGGAACACCGGGGAGACCCAGTACTTC
d_gene: NA
abundance: NA
j_gene: TRBJ2-5
v_gene: TRBV6-5

CDR3aa: CASSELRGSSYNEQFF
CDR3nt: TGTGCCAGCAGTGAACTACGGGGGAGCTCCTACAATGAGCAGTTCTTC
d_gene: NA
abundance: few
j_gene: TRBJ2-1
v_gene: TRBV6-1

CDR3aa: CASSSLGGGYNEQFF
CDR3nt: TGTGCCAGCAGTTCGTTAGGAGGGGGCTACAATGAGCAGTTCTTC
d_gene: NA
abundance: NA
j_gene: TRBJ2-1
v_gene: TRBV27

CDR3aa: CASSPGLGSGKDTYNEQFF
CDR3nt: TGCGCCAGCAGCCCAGGCCTCGGTAGCGGGAAAGACACCTACAATGAGCAGTTCTTC
d_gene: TRBD2
abundance: many
j_gene: TRBJ2-1
v_gene: TRBV4-1

CDR3aa: CASSEGSGGSETDTQYF
CDR3nt: TGCGCCAGCAGTGAGGGGTCTGGGGGGAGTGAGACAGATACGCAGTACTTC
d_gene: NA
abundance: few
j_gene: TRBJ2-7
v_gene: TRBV10-1

CDR3aa: CASRTSGYNEQFF
CDR3nt: TGTGCCAGCAGGACTAGTGGCTACAATGAGCAGTTCTTC
d_gene: NA
abundance: medium-sized
j_gene: TRBJ2-1
v_gene: TRBV6-5

CDR3aa: CASSSNWGSNTGELFF
CDR3nt: TGTGCCAGCAGCTCAAACTGGGGATCGAACACCGGGGAGCTGTTTTTT
d_gene: NA
abundance: few
j_gene: TRBJ2-2
v_gene: TRBV11-2

CDR3aa: CGVGEVGLGTETQYF
CDR3nt: TGTGGCGTGGGTGAGGTGGGGCTCGGCACAGAGACCCAGTACTTC
d_gene: NA
abundance: NA
j_gene: TRBJ2-5
v_gene: TRBV10-3

CDR3aa: CASSESGGPETQYF
CDR3nt: TGCGCCAGCAGTGAGAGCGGGGGCCCAGAGACCCAGTATTTT
d_gene: TRBD2
abundance: NA
j_gene: TRBJ2-3
v_gene: TRBV10-2

CDR3aa: CASSGPAAVVGGAQFF
CDR3nt: TGTGCCAGCAGTGGACCGGCGGCTGTGGTGGGAGGTGCGCAGTTTTTT
d_gene: NA
abundance: NA
j_gene: TRBJ2-1
v_gene: TRBV6-1

CDR3aa: CATAFGGTSKDTQYF
CDR3nt: TGTGCCACGGCCTTCGGGGGAACTAGCAAAGATACCCAGTATTTT
d_gene: NA
abundance: NA
j_gene: TRBJ2-3
v_gene: TRBV27

CDR3aa: CASSFGVYNEQFF
CDR3nt: TGTGCCAGCAGTTTCGGGGTCTACAATGAGCAGTTCTTC
d_gene: NA
abundance: NA
j_gene: TRBJ2-1
v_gene: TRBV25-1

CDR3aa: CASTLGRGPDTQYF
CDR3nt: TGTGCCAGCACCCTGGGCCGTGGCCCAGATACCCAGTACTTC
d_gene: NA
abundance: NA
j_gene: TRBJ2-5
v_gene: TRBV6-1

CDR3aa: CASSKALCDKDMQYF
CDR3nt: TGTGCCAGCAGCAAGGCGCTGTGCGACAAAGACATGCAGTACTTC
d_gene: NA
abundance: NA
j_gene: TRBJ2-4
v_gene: TRBV6-1

CDR3aa: CASSEPSGLPTDTQYF
CDR3nt: TGCGCCAGCAGTGAGCCCTCTGGGCTACCCACAGATACGCAGTATTTT
d_gene: NA
abundance: many
j_gene: TRBJ2-3
v_gene: TRBV10-2